The source of this T cell receptor (beta chain) is a study of T cell responses to AZD1222 COVID-19 vaccine. In germline, CDR1 is LNHNV, CDR2 YYDKDF (reference sequence). Trimming shortened V by 1 base and J by 5 bases, and 2 bases separated the two germline ends. The CDR3 is made up of 11 amino acids. Overall study results and limits: Repertoire samples came only from after the peak T cell response. Only 5 or 6 people who got AZD1222 tested seropositive at baseline.

The method was immunoSEQ multiplex PCR; TCRdb's version includes in-frame clones alone and lacks a portion of them. The sample carries about 150,000 clones, roughly nine tenths recorded once. As to this clone: What it binds is unknown.

This rearrangement joins TRBV15 to TRBJ1-2; no clear D gene. The clonotype originates from an adult who received the AZD1222 COVID-19 vaccine. Sample: peripheral blood, taken 28 days after the second AZD1222 dose. The DNA of the CDR3 is TGTGCCACCAGCAGAGGGTATGGCTACACCTTC. It specifies CATSRGYGYTF.